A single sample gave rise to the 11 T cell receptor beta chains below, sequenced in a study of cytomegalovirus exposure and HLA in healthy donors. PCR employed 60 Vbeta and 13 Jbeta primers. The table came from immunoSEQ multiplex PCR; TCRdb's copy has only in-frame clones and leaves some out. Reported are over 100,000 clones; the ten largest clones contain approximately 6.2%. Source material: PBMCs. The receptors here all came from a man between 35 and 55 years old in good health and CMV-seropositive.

Here the CDR3 reads CATSRGRLAESYEQYF. In nucleotides, the CDR3 is TGTGCCACCAGCAGAGGCAGACTAGCGGAGTCCTACGAGCAGTACTTC. The chain uses TRBV15 and TRBJ2-7; 9 nucleotides align to TRBD2. Germline assignment: CDR1 LNHNV and CDR2 YYDKDF (reference sequence). With V trimmed by 1 base and J by 1 base, 5 bases remained unmatched. The CDR3 length is 16 residues.

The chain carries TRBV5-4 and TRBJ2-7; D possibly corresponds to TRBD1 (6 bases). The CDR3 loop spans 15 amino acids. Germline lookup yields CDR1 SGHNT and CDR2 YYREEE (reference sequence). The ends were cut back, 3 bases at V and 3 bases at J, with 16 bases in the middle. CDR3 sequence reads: CASSSITTGIYEQYF. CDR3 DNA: TGTGCCAGCAGCTCGATCACCACAGGGATCTACGAGCAGTACTTC.

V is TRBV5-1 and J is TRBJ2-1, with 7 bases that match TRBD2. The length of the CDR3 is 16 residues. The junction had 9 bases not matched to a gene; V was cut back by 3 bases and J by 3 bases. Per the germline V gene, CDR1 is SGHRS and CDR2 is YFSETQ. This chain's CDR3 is CASSSSGGNVYNEQFF. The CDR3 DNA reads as TGCGCCAGCAGCTCTAGCGGAGGTAATGTCTACAATGAGCAGTTCTTC.

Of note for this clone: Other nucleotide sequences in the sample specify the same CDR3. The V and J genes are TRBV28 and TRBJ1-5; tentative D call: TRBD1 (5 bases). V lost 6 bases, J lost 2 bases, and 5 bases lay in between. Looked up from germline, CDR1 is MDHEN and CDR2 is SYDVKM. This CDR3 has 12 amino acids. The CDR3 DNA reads TGTGCCAGCAGCAGGGGCAATCAGCCCCAGCATTTT. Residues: CASSRGNQPQHF.

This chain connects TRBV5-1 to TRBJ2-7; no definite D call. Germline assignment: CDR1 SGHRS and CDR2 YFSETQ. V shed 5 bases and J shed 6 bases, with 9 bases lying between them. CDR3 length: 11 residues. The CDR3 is CASRFNSEQYF. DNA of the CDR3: TGCGCCAGCAGGTTTAATAGCGAGCAGTACTTC.

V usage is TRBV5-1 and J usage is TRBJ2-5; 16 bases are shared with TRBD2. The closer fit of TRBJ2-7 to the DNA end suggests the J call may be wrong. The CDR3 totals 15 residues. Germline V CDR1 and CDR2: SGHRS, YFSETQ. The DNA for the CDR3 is TGCGCCAGCAGTGGGACTAGCGGGAGGGTTGGCGAGCAGTACTTC. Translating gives CASSGTSGRVGEQYF.

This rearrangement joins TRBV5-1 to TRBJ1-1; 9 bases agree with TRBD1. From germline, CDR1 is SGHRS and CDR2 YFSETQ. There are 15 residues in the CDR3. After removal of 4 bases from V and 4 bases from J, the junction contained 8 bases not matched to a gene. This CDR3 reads CASSADRGGVTEAFF. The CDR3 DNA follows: TGCGCCAGCAGCGCGGACAGGGGAGGTGTCACTGAAGCTTTCTTT.

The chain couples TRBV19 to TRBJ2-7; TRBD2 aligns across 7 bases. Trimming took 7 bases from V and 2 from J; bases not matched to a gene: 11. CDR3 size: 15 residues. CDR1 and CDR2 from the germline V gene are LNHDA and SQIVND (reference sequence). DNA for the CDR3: TGTGCCAGTATCCCCCCTCTAGCGGATGCCTACGAGCAGTACTTC. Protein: CASIPPLADAYEQYF.

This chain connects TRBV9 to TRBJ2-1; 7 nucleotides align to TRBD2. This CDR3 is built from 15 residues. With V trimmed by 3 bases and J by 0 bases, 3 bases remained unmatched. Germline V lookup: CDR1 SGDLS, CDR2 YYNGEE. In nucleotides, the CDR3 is TGTGCCAGCAGCGCGGGAGGAAGCTCCTACAATGAGCAGTTCTTC. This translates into CASSAGGSSYNEQFF.

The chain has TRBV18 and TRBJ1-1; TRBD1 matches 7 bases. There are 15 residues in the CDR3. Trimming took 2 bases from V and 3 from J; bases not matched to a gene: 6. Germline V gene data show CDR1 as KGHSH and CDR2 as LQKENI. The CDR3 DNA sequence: TGTGCCAGCTCACCAGACAGGGCGAGCCACACTGAAGCTTTCTTT. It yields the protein CASSPDRASHTEAFF.

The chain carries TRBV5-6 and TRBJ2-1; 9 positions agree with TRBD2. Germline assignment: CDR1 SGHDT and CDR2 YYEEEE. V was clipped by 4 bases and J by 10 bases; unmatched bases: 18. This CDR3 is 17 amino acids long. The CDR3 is CASSPLPASGTGGEQFF. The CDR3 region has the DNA TGTGCCAGCAGCCCACTTCCGGCTAGCGGGACGGGGGGGGAGCAGTTCTTC.